The rows below give T cell receptor beta chains drawn from one sample of a study of OX40 agonist ivuxolimab in advanced cancers. The table came from immunoSEQ multiplex PCR; TCRdb's copy has only in-frame clones and leaves some out. Of roughly 61,000 clones in the sample, around 90% were seen once. The sample here was CD4+ or CD8+ T cells sorted from blood, taken in a trial of the OX40 agonist ivuxolimab. The receptors originated from an adult with an advanced solid tumor such as melanoma, head and neck, liver or kidney cancer. CDR3s include the opening cysteine and the closing phenylalanine or tryptophan. D genes are given only for firm matches. Clone size is stated in some rows and not others, as once, few, many or a class when expanded.

j_call: TRBJ2-1; clone_size: -; d_call: -; v_call: TRBV7-8; cdr3_nt: TGTGCCAGCAGCTTAGCGGGGACCCCTAATGAGCAGTTCTTC; cdr3_aa: CASSLAGTPNEQFF
j_call: TRBJ1-2; clone_size: -; d_call: -; v_call: TRBV5-1; cdr3_nt: TGCGCCAGCAGCTTGGCTCCAGGGGCTAACTATGGCTACACCTTC; cdr3_aa: CASSLAPGANYGYTF
j_call: TRBJ2-7; clone_size: -; d_call: -; v_call: TRBV7-9; cdr3_nt: TGTGCCAGCAGCACGATGGACCTCTACGAGCAGTACTTC; cdr3_aa: CASSTMDLYEQYF
j_call: TRBJ1-1; clone_size: once; d_call: -; v_call: TRBV2; cdr3_nt: TGTGCCAGCGAGGGGCAATTGAACACTGAAGCTTTCTTT; cdr3_aa: CASEGQLNTEAFF
j_call: TRBJ2-7; clone_size: -; d_call: -; v_call: TRBV5-1; cdr3_nt: TGCGCCAGCAGCGGAAAGGCAGCAGGCGAGCAGTACTTC; cdr3_aa: CASSGKAAGEQYF
j_call: TRBJ2-4; clone_size: -; d_call: -; v_call: TRBV28; cdr3_nt: TGTGCCAGCAGTTTAAGTCCGCCCGCGGGAAACATTCAGTACTTC; cdr3_aa: CASSLSPPAGNIQYF
j_call: TRBJ2-5; clone_size: -; d_call: TRBD1; v_call: TRBV10-1; cdr3_nt: TGCGCCAGAGGGACAGAACAAGAGACCCAGTACTTC; cdr3_aa: CARGTEQETQYF
j_call: TRBJ2-5; clone_size: -; d_call: -; v_call: TRBV1; cdr3_nt: TGCACCAGCAGACAACAGGGGGCTTGGGAGACCCAGTACTTC; cdr3_aa: CTSRQQGAWETQYF
j_call: TRBJ2-1; clone_size: -; d_call: TRBD2; v_call: TRBV6-1; cdr3_nt: TGTGCCAGCAGTGGGATCTCGGCGGGAGGCCCCTACAATGAGCAGTTCTTC; cdr3_aa: CASSGISAGGPYNEQFF
j_call: TRBJ1-4; clone_size: -; d_call: TRBD1; v_call: TRBV2; cdr3_nt: TGTGCCAGCAGTGTTAGGGGACAGGGATCTGAAAAACTGTTTTTT; cdr3_aa: CASSVRGQGSEKLFF
j_call: TRBJ1-3; clone_size: -; d_call: TRBD1; v_call: TRBV19; cdr3_nt: TGTGCCAGTAGTGACCGACAGGGCAGCGGAAACACCATATATTTT; cdr3_aa: CASSDRQGSGNTIYF
j_call: TRBJ2-6; clone_size: -; d_call: -; v_call: TRBV4-1; cdr3_nt: TGCGCCAGCACCAAGCCTGGGGCCAACGTCCTGACTTTC; cdr3_aa: CASTKPGANVLTF
j_call: TRBJ2-3; clone_size: -; d_call: TRBD1; v_call: TRBV2; cdr3_nt: TGTGCCAGCAGTGAGGGACAGCAAACAGATACGCAGTATTTT; cdr3_aa: CASSEGQQTDTQYF
j_call: TRBJ1-2; clone_size: -; d_call: TRBD1; v_call: TRBV18; cdr3_nt: TGTGCCAGCTCGCGAGGACAGGGCTATGGCTACACCTTC; cdr3_aa: CASSRGQGYGYTF
j_call: TRBJ2-2; clone_size: -; d_call: -; v_call: TRBV5-5; cdr3_nt: TGTGCCAGCAGCCTAGGACTGGGGACCGGGGAGCTGTTTTTT; cdr3_aa: CASSLGLGTGELFF
j_call: TRBJ1-1; clone_size: -; d_call: -; v_call: TRBV6-1; cdr3_nt: TGTGCCAGCAGTGAATTACGGTTGAACACTGAAGCTTTCTTT; cdr3_aa: CASSELRLNTEAFF
j_call: TRBJ2-1; clone_size: once; d_call: TRBD2; v_call: TRBV2; cdr3_nt: TGTGCCAGCAGTGGCGGGAGGGCGTACAATGAGCAGTTCTTC; cdr3_aa: CASSGGRAYNEQFF
j_call: TRBJ2-1; clone_size: -; d_call: -; v_call: TRBV18; cdr3_nt: TGTGCCAGCTCACTTAGACAGGTGGATGAGCAGTTCTTC; cdr3_aa: CASSLRQVDEQFF
j_call: TRBJ1-6; clone_size: -; d_call: TRBD1; v_call: TRBV27; cdr3_nt: TGTGCCAGCAGTTGGGACAGGGATAATTCACCCCTCCACTTT; cdr3_aa: CASSWDRDNSPLHF
j_call: TRBJ2-5; clone_size: -; d_call: TRBD2; v_call: TRBV6-5; cdr3_nt: TGTGCCAGCAGTTACGTAGCGGGGGCCCTAGGAGAGACCCAGTACTTC; cdr3_aa: CASSYVAGALGETQYF
j_call: TRBJ1-5; clone_size: -; d_call: -; v_call: TRBV19; cdr3_nt: TGTGCCAGTAGACTTAGGAATGGGCCTACCCGGGGGCAGCCCCAGCATTTT; cdr3_aa: CASRLRNGPTRGQPQHF
j_call: TRBJ1-1; clone_size: -; d_call: -; v_call: TRBV20-1; cdr3_nt: TGCAGTGCCTTACGGGCTGAAGCTTTCTTT; cdr3_aa: CSALRAEAFF
j_call: TRBJ2-1; clone_size: -; d_call: TRBD2; v_call: TRBV6-1; cdr3_nt: TGTGCCAGCAGTGATAATGCGGGAGGCCGAACCTACAATGAGCAGTTCTTC; cdr3_aa: CASSDNAGGRTYNEQFF
j_call: TRBJ2-1; clone_size: -; d_call: TRBD1; v_call: TRBV19; cdr3_nt: TGTGCCAGTAGGGGCAGGGGGTCTGATGAGCAGTTCTTC; cdr3_aa: CASRGRGSDEQFF
j_call: TRBJ2-3; clone_size: -; d_call: -; v_call: TRBV19; cdr3_nt: TGTGCCAGTAGTATTCTCGGACTGGAGGGGGGAGATACGCAGTATTTT; cdr3_aa: CASSILGLEGGDTQYF
j_call: TRBJ2-7; clone_size: -; d_call: -; v_call: TRBV9; cdr3_nt: TGTGCCAGCAGCGTAGGGTCAGGGGTGAGGGGAGGAGCGTACGAGCAGTACTTC; cdr3_aa: CASSVGSGVRGGAYEQYF
j_call: TRBJ1-1; clone_size: -; d_call: -; v_call: TRBV30; cdr3_nt: TGTGCCTGGAGTGTACGAGGGGAAGCTTTCTTT; cdr3_aa: CAWSVRGEAFF
j_call: TRBJ2-7; clone_size: -; d_call: -; v_call: TRBV19; cdr3_nt: TGTGCCAGTAATCAGGGTCTGTCCTACGAGCAGTACTTC; cdr3_aa: CASNQGLSYEQYF
j_call: TRBJ2-2; clone_size: few; d_call: -; v_call: TRBV20-1; cdr3_nt: TGCAGTGGGATGGGCCGTGGGGAGCTGTTTTTT; cdr3_aa: CSGMGRGELFF
j_call: TRBJ1-6; clone_size: -; d_call: -; v_call: TRBV6-5; cdr3_nt: TGTGCCAGCAGTTACTGGGATCATAATTCACCTCTCCACTTT; cdr3_aa: CASSYWDHNSPLHF
j_call: TRBJ1-1; clone_size: -; d_call: TRBD1; v_call: TRBV7-6; cdr3_nt: TGTGCCAGCGGGGCGGGTGGGACAGCTAACACTGAAGCTTTCTTT; cdr3_aa: CASGAGGTANTEAFF
j_call: TRBJ2-1; clone_size: -; d_call: TRBD1; v_call: TRBV10-3; cdr3_nt: TGTGCCATCAGTGAGATGTCACAGGGGGTTGGGACACACAATGAGCAGTTCTTC; cdr3_aa: CAISEMSQGVGTHNEQFF
j_call: TRBJ1-2; clone_size: -; d_call: -; v_call: TRBV28; cdr3_nt: TGTGCCAGCAGTAGACGGGCATATGGCTACACCTTC; cdr3_aa: CASSRRAYGYTF
j_call: TRBJ2-1; clone_size: -; d_call: TRBD2; v_call: TRBV18; cdr3_nt: TGTGCCAGCTCACCGCGGACTAGCGGGAGGAGTTACTACAATGAGCAGTTCTTC; cdr3_aa: CASSPRTSGRSYYNEQFF
j_call: TRBJ2-7; clone_size: -; d_call: -; v_call: TRBV27; cdr3_nt: TGTGCCAGCAGTCCCACCCCAGGGAGGTATAGCTCCTACGAGCAGTACTTC; cdr3_aa: CASSPTPGRYSSYEQYF
j_call: TRBJ1-2; clone_size: -; d_call: -; v_call: TRBV19; cdr3_nt: TGTGCCACCAAGTCAGGGCCTAACTATGGCTACACCTTC; cdr3_aa: CATKSGPNYGYTF
j_call: TRBJ2-3; clone_size: -; d_call: -; v_call: TRBV10-1; cdr3_nt: TGCGCCAGCAGTGATAGACACAGCACAGATACGCAGTATTTT; cdr3_aa: CASSDRHSTDTQYF
j_call: TRBJ2-7; clone_size: -; d_call: -; v_call: TRBV5-4; cdr3_nt: TGTGCCAGCAGCTTGTTTGGAATTTCTAACGAGCAGTACTTC; cdr3_aa: CASSLFGISNEQYF
j_call: TRBJ2-7; clone_size: -; d_call: TRBD1; v_call: TRBV27; cdr3_nt: TGTGCCAGCAGTCCCCGGGACAGGGGGACCTACGAGCAGTACTTC; cdr3_aa: CASSPRDRGTYEQYF
j_call: TRBJ2-7; clone_size: -; d_call: TRBD1; v_call: TRBV6-1; cdr3_nt: TGTGCCAGCCGTCCCCTGACAGGGGCCTACGAGCAGTACTTC; cdr3_aa: CASRPLTGAYEQYF
j_call: TRBJ2-7; clone_size: once; d_call: -; v_call: TRBV6-1; cdr3_nt: TGTGCCAGCACCGAACAGGAGGAAGGTAACGAGCAGTACTTC; cdr3_aa: CASTEQEEGNEQYF